This record looks at one T cell receptor beta chain sequence and its context. The source of the sample is a study of blood T cell repertoires in COVID-19. Study as a whole: Sources were T cells, B-cell-depleted T cells, or PBMCs; the material itself was cDNA or gDNA.

TCRdb's copy holds only in-frame clones and misses some; the assay was immunoSEQ multiplex PCR. Of approximately 140,000 clones in the sample, roughly 88% are singletons; the top ten hold roughly 10%. The clonotype was recovered from a man between 60 and 75 years old with active or convalescent COVID-19. Sequencing input: peripheral blood.

The CDR3 sequence: CASSDPQGARFGEAFF. CDR3 DNA: TGTGCCAGCAGCGACCCACAGGGGGCCCGGTTCGGTGAAGCTTTCTTT. The V and J genes are TRBV11-3 and TRBJ1-1, with TRBD1 identical over 9 bases. Losses at the gene ends were 5 bases for V and 7 bases for J; bases not matched to a gene: 14. Germline V gives CDR1 SGHNT, CDR2 YENEEA. The CDR3 length is 16 residues.